Below are 16 T cell receptor beta chains sequenced from a single sample in a study of persistence of HIV-infected CD4 T cells. Nonspecific anti-CD3/anti-CD28 bead stimulation represents the broad CD4+ T cell repertoire. CD4+ T cells upregulating both CD40 ligand and CD69 were sorted as responding cells. No cognate antigen is known for these TCRs. The immunoSEQ assay was version 4, run in survey mode. Generated by immunoSEQ multiplex PCR, the TCRdb table keeps only in-frame clones and is missing some. The table lists some 49,000 clones, around 90% of them singletons, with around 3.4% in the top ten. The sequences come from CD4+ T cells sorted from PBMCs after roughly 17-hour stimulation, collected from a patient who received antiretroviral therapy. Every receptor here comes from an adult woman with HIV who was CMV-seropositive.

This chain links TRBV29-1 with TRBJ1-2, with D hard to call. The V end lost 6 bases, the J end lost 6 bases, and 5 bases lay between the germline ends. This CDR3 region has 9 residues. CDR1 SQVTM and CDR2 ANQGSEA come from the germline V gene. This CDR3 reads CSVTDGYTF. The CDR3, as DNA: TGCAGCGTCACAGATGGCTACACCTTC.

The V and J genes are TRBV5-4 and TRBJ1-2; 12 bases are shared with TRBD1. The CDR3 has 16 residues. Trimming removed 4 bases from V and 6 bases from J; junction bases left unmatched: 10. CDR1 and CDR2 (germline): SGHNT, YYREEE (reference sequence). The CDR3, as DNA: TGTGCCAGCAGCGATGTCATAGGGACAGGGGGCGATGGCTACACCTTC. As protein: CASSDVIGTGGDGYTF.

The rearrangement links TRBV7-2 to TRBJ1-4; D call uncertain. Per germline, CDR1 SGHTA and CDR2 FQGNSA. Trimming pared 1 base from V and 0 bases from J, leaving 9 bases between. This CDR3 contains 16 residues. CDR3 sequence reads: CASSLGDWATNEKLFF. The DNA for the CDR3 is TGTGCCAGCAGCTTAGGGGATTGGGCAACTAATGAAAAACTGTTTTTT.

The chain employs TRBV3-1 (or the pseudogene TRBV3-2) and TRBJ1-3; D uncertain. V lost 3 bases and J 0 bases, leaving 15 bases between the germline ends. This CDR3 has 17 residues. Germline CDR1 is LGHDT and CDR2 is YNNKEL (reference sequence). CDR3 amino acids: CASSQLSGGSSGNTIYF. CDR3 nucleotides: TGTGCCAGCAGCCAGCTATCGGGCGGAAGCTCTGGAAACACCATATATTTT.

The V and J genes are TRBV6-5 and TRBJ1-6; no clear D gene. This CDR3 comprises 13 residues. Germline CDR1 reads MNHEY; CDR2 reads SVGAGI. V was clipped by 7 bases and J by 7 bases, with 11 bases between them. Here the CDR3 DNA reads TGTGCCAGCACCTCTACTCTCAATTCACCCCTCCACTTT. It translates to CASTSTLNSPLHF.

This clone was counted a single time. V and J are TRBV18 and TRBJ2-3, with D possibly being TRBD1 (6 bases). The CDR3 extends over 16 amino acids. CDR1 and CDR2 (germline): KGHSH, LQKENI. Trimming pared 6 bases from V and 0 bases from J, leaving 16 bases between. The CDR3 region is CASSPAPGVSTDTQYF. CDR3 DNA: TGTGCCAGCTCCCCGGCACCAGGGGTGAGCACAGATACGCAGTATTTT.

V and J are TRBV10-3 and TRBJ2-7; D may be TRBD1 or TRBD2 (5 bases each). Trimming took off 7 bases at V and 1 base at J, with 17 bases between the two ends. Germline V gene lookup returns CDR1 ENHRY and CDR2 SYGVKD. The CDR3 is 15 amino acids. Here the CDR3 reads CAIKGSGTASYEQYF. The DNA of the CDR3 is TGTGCCATCAAAGGATCAGGGACGGCGTCCTACGAGCAGTACTTC.

V is TRBV18 and J is TRBJ1-1, with 7 bases that match TRBD1. The CDR3 runs 15 residues. V trimming: 3 bases; J trimming: 7 bases; junction bases outside the gene matches: 11. Germline-derived CDR1 and CDR2 are KGHSH and LQKENI. The CDR3 is CASSPPGTAELEAFF. The CDR3 nucleotides read TGTGCCAGCTCACCCCCCGGGACAGCAGAACTTGAAGCTTTCTTT.

The gene calls are TRBV24-1 and TRBJ2-2; TRBD2 might be the D (5 bases). Looked up from germline, CDR1 is KGHDR and CDR2 is SFDVKD. This CDR3 is built from 13 residues. Trimming removed 9 bases at V and 6 bases at J, with 13 bases between. CDR3 region: CATGSEGPGELFF. CDR3 coding DNA: TGTGCCACCGGGTCTGAGGGTCCCGGGGAGCTGTTTTTT.

J is TRBJ1-2 and V is TRBV29-1; D remains ambiguous. This CDR3 region has 14 residues. V was pared by 2 bases and J by 4 bases, with 14 bases between. Germline V CDR1 and CDR2: SQVTM, ANQGSEA. The CDR3: CSVENPGTGYGYTF. The CDR3 nucleotides are TGCAGCGTTGAAAACCCCGGCACTGGCTATGGCTACACCTTC.

The chain joins TRBV6-5 to TRBJ2-3; 10 bases are shared with TRBD1. The trim removed 4 bases at V and 4 bases at J, leaving 8 bases unmatched. Germline V gene lookup returns CDR1 MNHEY and CDR2 SVGAGI. The CDR3 loop spans 16 amino acids. CDR3: CASSSRDRGSPDTQYF. The CDR3 nucleotides are TGTGCCAGCAGTTCTCGGGACAGGGGATCCCCAGATACGCAGTATTTT.

The genes are TRBV5-1 and TRBJ2-1; no firm D call. Germline V gene sequence: CDR1 SGHRS, CDR2 YFSETQ. Trimming left V 4 bases short and J 4 bases short, with 18 bases between. This CDR3 has 16 residues. In DNA form, the CDR3 reads TGCGCCAGCAGCCCGGGTTCAGCCCGCGATTACAATGAGCAGTTCTTC. Encoded protein: CASSPGSARDYNEQFF.

The V call is TRBV4-1, the J call TRBJ2-1; TRBD2 aligns across 15 bases. CDR1 is MGHRA, CDR2 YSYEKL, per germline. The CDR3 is 15 residues long. V dropped 2 bases and J dropped 9; count of bases not matched to a gene: 2. The CDR3 nucleotides are TGCGCCAGCAGCCAACGGACTAGCGGGAGGGGTGAGCAGTTCTTC. Amino acid sequence: CASSQRTSGRGEQFF.

The J gene is TRBJ1-3, the V gene TRBV10-3; no firm D call. The germline V gene encodes CDR1 ENHRY and CDR2 SYGVKD. CDR3 length equals 15 residues. Trimming took off 3 bases at V and 2 bases at J, with 11 bases between the two ends. CDR3 nucleotides: TGTGCCATCAGTGAACTAGGAGGACCTGGAAACACCATATATTTT. Its translation is CAISELGGPGNTIYF.

The chain carries TRBV2 and TRBJ1-6; D is perhaps TRBD1 (6 bases). Germline CDR1 SNHLY, CDR2 FYNNEI. V lost 8 bases to trimming and J lost 6 bases, with 17 bases between them. CDR3 length: 15 residues. The CDR3: CASFRGQFGNSPLHF. The CDR3 DNA follows: TGTGCCAGCTTCCGGGGACAATTTGGTAATTCACCCCTCCACTTT.

V gene TRBV6-1 combines with J gene TRBJ2-7; no clear D. This CDR3 spans 17 amino acids. Germline CDR1 is MNHNS and CDR2 is SASEGT. Trimming took off 3 bases at V and 0 bases at J, with 18 bases between the two ends. CDR3 sequence reads: CASSDPTGESGSYEQYF. The CDR3 region has the DNA TGTGCCAGCAGTGATCCGACTGGGGAATCGGGCTCCTACGAGCAGTACTTC.